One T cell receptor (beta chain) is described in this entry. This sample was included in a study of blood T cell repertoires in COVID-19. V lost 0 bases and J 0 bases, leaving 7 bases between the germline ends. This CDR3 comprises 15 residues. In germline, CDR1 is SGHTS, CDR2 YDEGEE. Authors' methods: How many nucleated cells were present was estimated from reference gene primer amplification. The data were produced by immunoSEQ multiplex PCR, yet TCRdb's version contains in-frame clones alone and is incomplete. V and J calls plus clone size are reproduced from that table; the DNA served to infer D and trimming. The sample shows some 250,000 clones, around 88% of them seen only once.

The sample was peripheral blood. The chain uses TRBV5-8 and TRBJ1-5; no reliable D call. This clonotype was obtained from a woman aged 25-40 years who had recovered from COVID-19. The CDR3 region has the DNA TGTGCCAGCAGCTTGGTGCCCAGTAGCAATCAGCCCCAGCATTTT. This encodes CASSLVPSSNQPQHF.